This T cell receptor beta chain is drawn from a study of blood T cell repertoires in COVID-19. Study-wide context: Acute and convalescent COVID-19 specimens originated in the United States, Italy and Spain.

This clone has only one observation. Germline loops: CDR1 MNHEY, CDR2 SVGEGT. The CDR3 extends over 14 amino acids. Germline trimming cut 6 bases from V and 3 bases from J; bases unmatched to any gene: 5. Per the original data handling: Estimation of nucleated cell counts relied on the amplification of reference gene primers. Clones were read by immunoSEQ multiplex PCR, and TCRdb kept only the in-frame ones, dropping some. D and trimming come from the DNA, and the V and J calls and clone size come from that table. The data show about 120,000 clones, 60% to 85% seen once. The source material was peripheral blood. This sequence joins TRBV6-2 or TRBV6-3 and TRBJ1-5; 7 bases are a match to TRBD1. The source is a man aged 65 to 79 with acute or convalescent COVID-19. CDR3 amino acids: CASSLGQTNQPQHF. The DNA of the CDR3 is TGTGCCAGCAGCCTGGGACAGACCAATCAGCCCCAGCATTTT.